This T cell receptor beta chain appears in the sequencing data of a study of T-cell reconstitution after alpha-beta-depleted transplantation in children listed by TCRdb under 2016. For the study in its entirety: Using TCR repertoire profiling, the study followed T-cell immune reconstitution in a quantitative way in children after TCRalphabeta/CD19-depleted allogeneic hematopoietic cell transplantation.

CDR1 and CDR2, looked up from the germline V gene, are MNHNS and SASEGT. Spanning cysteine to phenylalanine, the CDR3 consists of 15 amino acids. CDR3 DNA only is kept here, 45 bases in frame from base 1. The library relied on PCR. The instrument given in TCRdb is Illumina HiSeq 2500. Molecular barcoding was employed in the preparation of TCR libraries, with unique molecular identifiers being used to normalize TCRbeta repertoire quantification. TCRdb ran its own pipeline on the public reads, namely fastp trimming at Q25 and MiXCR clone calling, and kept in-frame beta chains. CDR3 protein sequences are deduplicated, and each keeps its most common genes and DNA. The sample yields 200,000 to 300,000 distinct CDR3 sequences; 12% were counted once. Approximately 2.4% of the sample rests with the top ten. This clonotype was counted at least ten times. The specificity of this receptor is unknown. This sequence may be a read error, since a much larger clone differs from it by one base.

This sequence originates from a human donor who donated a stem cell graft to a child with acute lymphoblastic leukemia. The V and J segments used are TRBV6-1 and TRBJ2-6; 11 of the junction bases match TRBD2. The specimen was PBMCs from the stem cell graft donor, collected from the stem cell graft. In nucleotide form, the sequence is TGTGCCACCGGGACTAGCGGCTCTGGGGCCAACGGCCTGACTTTC. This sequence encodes CATGTSGSGANGLTF.